The T cell receptor (beta chain) described here comes from a study of beta chain features in type 1 diabetes. The germline V gene has CDR1 SGDLS and CDR2 YYNGEE. V trimming: 7 bases; J trimming: 0 bases; junction bases outside the gene matches: 11. This CDR3 comprises 17 residues. Of note for this clone: What it recognizes is unknown.

The sequenced template was cDNA made from the entire isolated RNA. Sequenced naive, central memory and regulatory T cell samples produced an average of roughly 3.5 million reads. Only in-frame clones appear in the TCRdb table, and some are missing; sequencing was by immunoSEQ multiplex PCR. The table shows more than 250,000 clones, with 20% occurring only once. Study-level points and caveats: In all four CD4+ subsets, TCRB CDR3 length was significantly, moderately reduced in type 1 diabetes.

The sequenced sample was naive CD4+ T cells from blood. The receptor's source is a woman aged 40-49 years with type 1 diabetes. This chain uses TRBV9 with TRBJ2-1; 9 bases match TRBD2. This CDR3 is CASRRTLAGVSYNEQFF. The CDR3 DNA reads TGTGCCAGCCGCCGTACTTTAGCGGGAGTCTCCTACAATGAGCAGTTCTTC.